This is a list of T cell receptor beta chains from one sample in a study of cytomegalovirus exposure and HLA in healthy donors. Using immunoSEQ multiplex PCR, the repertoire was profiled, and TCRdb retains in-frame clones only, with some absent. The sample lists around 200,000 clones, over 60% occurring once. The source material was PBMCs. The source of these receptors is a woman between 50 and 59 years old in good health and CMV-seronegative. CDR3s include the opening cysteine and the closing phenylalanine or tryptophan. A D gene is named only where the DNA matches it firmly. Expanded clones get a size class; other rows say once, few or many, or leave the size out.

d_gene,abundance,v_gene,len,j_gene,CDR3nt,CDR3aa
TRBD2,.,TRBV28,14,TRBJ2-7,TGTGCCAGCAGCCTAAGTGGGGGGGTTAGCGAGCAGTACTTC,CASSLSGGVSEQYF
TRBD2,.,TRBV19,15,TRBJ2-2,TGTGCCAGTAGGACTAGCGGGGCGAACACCGGGGAGCTGTTTTTT,CASRTSGANTGELFF
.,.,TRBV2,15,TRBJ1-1,TGTGCCAGCAGTGCTGAGGCCACAGGGTCTTCTGAAGCTTTCTTT,CASSAEATGSSEAFF
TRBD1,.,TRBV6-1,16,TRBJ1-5,TGTGCCAGCAGTGAATCGGCAGGGGGACCGAGTGGGGTCCAGCATTTT,CASSESAGGPSGVQHF
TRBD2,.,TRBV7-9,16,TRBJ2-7,TGTTCCAGCAGCTTAGCGTCGCGGGGGAGTGGCGGCGAGCAGTACTTC,CSSSLASRGSGGEQYF
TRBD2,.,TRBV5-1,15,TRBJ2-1,TGCGCCAGCAGCTCGACTAGCGGGACCTACAATGAGCAGTTCTTC,CASSSTSGTYNEQFF
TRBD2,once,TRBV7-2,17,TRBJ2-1,TGTGCCAGCAGCTTAGCGGGGGGACTAGCGAGTAGGAATGAGCAGTTCTTC,CASSLAGGLASRNEQFF
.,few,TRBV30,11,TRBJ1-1,TGTGCCTGGGACGGACTCACTGAAGCTTTCTTT,CAWDGLTEAFF
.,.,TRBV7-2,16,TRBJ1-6,TGTGCCAGCAGCTCAGCACCCGGGTTCAGCGGTTCACCCCTCCACTTT,CASSSAPGFSGSPLHF
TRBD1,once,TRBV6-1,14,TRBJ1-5,TGTGCCAGCAGTGAACAGGGGGGCAATCAGCCCCAGCATTTT,CASSEQGGNQPQHF
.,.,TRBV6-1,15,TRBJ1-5,TGTGCCAGCAGGAGGGACATCGGTACGAATCAGCCCCAGCATTTT,CASRRDIGTNQPQHF
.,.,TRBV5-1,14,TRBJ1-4,TGCGCCAGCAGCACCGGGACGGGGGGTGAAAAACTGTTTTTT,CASSTGTGGEKLFF
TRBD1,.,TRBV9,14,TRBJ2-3,TGTGCCAGCAGTCGAACAGGGGTCTCAGATACGCAGTATTTT,CASSRTGVSDTQYF
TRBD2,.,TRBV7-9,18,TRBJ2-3,TGTGCCAGCAGCTCAAGACGACTAGCGGGGGGCCACACAGATACGCAGTATTTT,CASSSRRLAGGHTDTQYF
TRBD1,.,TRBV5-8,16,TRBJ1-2,TGTGCCAGCAGCGGGGGACAGGGAACAAATTTTCATGGCTACACCTTC,CASSGGQGTNFHGYTF
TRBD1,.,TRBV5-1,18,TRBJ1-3,TGCGCCAGCAGCTTGGGGCCCGGGACAGCACCCTCTGGAAACACCATATATTTT,CASSLGPGTAPSGNTIYF
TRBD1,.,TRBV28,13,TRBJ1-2,TGTGCCAGCAGGTTGACAGGGGACTATGGCTACACCTTC,CASRLTGDYGYTF
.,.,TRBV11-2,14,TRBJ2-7,TGTGCCAGCAGCCTGGGAGGACACCCGATCGAGCAGTACTTC,CASSLGGHPIEQYF
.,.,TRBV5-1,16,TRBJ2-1,TGCGCCAGCAGCTTAATCGTAGGTCTAGACTACAATGAGCAGTTCTTC,CASSLIVGLDYNEQFF
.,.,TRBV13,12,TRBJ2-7,TGTGCCACCTCGTTTCGTTCCTACGAGCAGTACTTC,CATSFRSYEQYF
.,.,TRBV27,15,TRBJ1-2,TGTGCCAGCAGTGGCCCCCTACAGGGTTTCTATGGCTACACCTTC,CASSGPLQGFYGYTF
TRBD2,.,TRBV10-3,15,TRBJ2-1,TGTGCCATCAGTTCTAGCGGGGGGGCTAGGAATGAGCAGTTCTTC,CAISSSGGARNEQFF